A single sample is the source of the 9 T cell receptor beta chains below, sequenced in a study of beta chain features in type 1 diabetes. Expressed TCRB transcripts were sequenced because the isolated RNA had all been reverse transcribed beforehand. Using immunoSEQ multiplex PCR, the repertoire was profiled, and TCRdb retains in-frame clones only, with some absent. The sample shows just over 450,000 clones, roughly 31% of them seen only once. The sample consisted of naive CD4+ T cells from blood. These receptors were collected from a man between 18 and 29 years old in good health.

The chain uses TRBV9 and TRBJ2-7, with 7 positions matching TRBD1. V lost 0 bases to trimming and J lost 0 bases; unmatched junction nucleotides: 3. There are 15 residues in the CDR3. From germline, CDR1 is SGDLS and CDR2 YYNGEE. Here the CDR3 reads CASSVAGTASYEQYF. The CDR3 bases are TGTGCCAGCAGCGTAGCCGGGACAGCCTCCTACGAGCAGTACTTC.

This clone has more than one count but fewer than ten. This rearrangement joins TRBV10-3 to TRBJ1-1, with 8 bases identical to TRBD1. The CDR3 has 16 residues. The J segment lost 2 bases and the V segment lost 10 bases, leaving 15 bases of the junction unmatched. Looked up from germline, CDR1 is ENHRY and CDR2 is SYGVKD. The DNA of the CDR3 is TGTGCCACCCGGGTACAGGGGGTAGAGTTTAACACTGAAGCTTTCTTT. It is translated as CATRVQGVEFNTEAFF.

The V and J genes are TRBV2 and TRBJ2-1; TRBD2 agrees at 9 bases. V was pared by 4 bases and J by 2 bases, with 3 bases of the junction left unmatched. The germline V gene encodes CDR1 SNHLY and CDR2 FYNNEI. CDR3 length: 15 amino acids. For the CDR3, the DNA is TGTGCCAGCAGTGTTAGACTAGCGGCCTACAATGAGCAGTTCTTC. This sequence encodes CASSVRLAAYNEQFF. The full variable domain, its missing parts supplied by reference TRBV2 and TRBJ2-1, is EPEVTQTPSHQVTQMGQEVILRCVPISNHLYFYWYRQILGQKVEFLVSFYNNEISEKSEIFDDQFSVERPDGSNFTLKIRSTKLEDSAMYFCASSVRLAAYNEQFFGPGTRLTVL.

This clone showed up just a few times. The CDR3 DNA reads as TGTGCCAGCAGCTCCGTAGCGGGAGGGCGTCAAGATGAGCAGTTCTTC. It encodes CASSSVAGGRQDEQFF. The rearrangement uses TRBV11-2 and TRBJ2-1, with 11 bases that match TRBD2. The CDR3 has 16 residues. With 4 bases clipped from V and 8 bases from J, the junction kept 10 bases outside the gene matches. The germline CDR1 and CDR2 sequences are SGHAT and FQNNGV.

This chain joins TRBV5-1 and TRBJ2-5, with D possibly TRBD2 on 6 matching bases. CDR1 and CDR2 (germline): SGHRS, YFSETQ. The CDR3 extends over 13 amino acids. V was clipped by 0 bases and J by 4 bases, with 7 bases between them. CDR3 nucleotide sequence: TGCGCCAGCAGCTTGGGGGACTCAGAGACCCAGTACTTC. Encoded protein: CASSLGDSETQYF. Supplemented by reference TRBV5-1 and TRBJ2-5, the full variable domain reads KAGVTQTPRYLIKTRGQQVTLSCSPISGHRSVSWYQQTPGQGLQFLFEYFSETQRNKGNFPGRFSGRQFSNSRSEMNVSTLELGDSALYLCASSLGDSETQYFGPGTRLLVL.

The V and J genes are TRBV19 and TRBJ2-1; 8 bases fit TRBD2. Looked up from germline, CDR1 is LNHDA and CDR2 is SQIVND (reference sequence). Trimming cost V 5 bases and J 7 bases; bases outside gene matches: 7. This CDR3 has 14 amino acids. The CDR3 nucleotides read TGTGCCAGTAGTCTGGTAGCGGGAACTAATGAGCAGTTCTTC. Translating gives CASSLVAGTNEQFF.

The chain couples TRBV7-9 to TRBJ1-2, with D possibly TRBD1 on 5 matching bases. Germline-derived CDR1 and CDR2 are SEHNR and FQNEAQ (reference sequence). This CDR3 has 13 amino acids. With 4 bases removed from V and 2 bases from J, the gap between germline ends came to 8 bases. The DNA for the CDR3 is TGTGCCAGCAGCTCGACAGTGAACTATGGCTACACCTTC. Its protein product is CASSSTVNYGYTF. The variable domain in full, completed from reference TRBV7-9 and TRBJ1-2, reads DTGVSQNPRHKITKRGQNVTFRCDPISEHNRLYWYRQTLGQGPEFLTYFQNEAQLEKSRLLSDRFSAERPKGSFSTLEIQRTEQGDSAMYLCASSSTVNYGYTFGSGTRLTVV.

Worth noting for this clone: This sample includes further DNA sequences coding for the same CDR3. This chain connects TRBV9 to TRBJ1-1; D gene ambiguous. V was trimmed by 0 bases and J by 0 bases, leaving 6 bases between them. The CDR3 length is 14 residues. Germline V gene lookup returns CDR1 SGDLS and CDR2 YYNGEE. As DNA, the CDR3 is TGTGCCAGCAGCGTAGGAGGGATGAACACTGAAGCTTTCTTT. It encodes CASSVGGMNTEAFF.

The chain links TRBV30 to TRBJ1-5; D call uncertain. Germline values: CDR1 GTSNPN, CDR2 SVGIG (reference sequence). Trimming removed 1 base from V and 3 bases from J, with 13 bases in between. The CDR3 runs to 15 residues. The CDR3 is CAWSEGSRNNQPQHF. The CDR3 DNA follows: TGTGCCTGGAGTGAAGGTAGTCGGAACAATCAGCCCCAGCATTTT.